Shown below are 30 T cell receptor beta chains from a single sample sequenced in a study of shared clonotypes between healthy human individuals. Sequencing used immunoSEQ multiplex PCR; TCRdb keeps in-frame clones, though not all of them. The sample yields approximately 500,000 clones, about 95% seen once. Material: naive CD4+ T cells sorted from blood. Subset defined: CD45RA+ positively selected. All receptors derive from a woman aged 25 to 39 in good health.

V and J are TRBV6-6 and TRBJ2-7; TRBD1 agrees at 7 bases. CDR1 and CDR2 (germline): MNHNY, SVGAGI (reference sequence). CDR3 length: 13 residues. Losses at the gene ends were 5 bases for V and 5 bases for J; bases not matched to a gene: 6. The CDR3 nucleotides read TGTGCCAGCAGTCCCGGACAGGTCCACGAGCAGTACTTC. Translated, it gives CASSPGQVHEQYF.

CDR3 nucleotide sequence: TGTGCCAGCAGCCCCCCGGGACAGGGCGGGCAGTACTTC. Its translation is CASSPPGQGGQYF. V and J are TRBV28 and TRBJ2-5; TRBD1 matches 9 bases. The CDR3 consists of 13 residues. Losses at the gene ends were 6 bases for V and 11 bases for J; bases not matched to a gene: 10. Germline assignment: CDR1 MDHEN and CDR2 SYDVKM. The full variable domain, completed using reference TRBV28 and TRBJ2-5, is DVKVTQSSRYLVKRTGEKVFLECVQDMDHENMFWYRQDPGLGLRLIYFSYDVKMKEKGDIPEGYSVSREKKERFSLILESASTNQTSMYLCASSPPGQGGQYFGPGTRLLVL.

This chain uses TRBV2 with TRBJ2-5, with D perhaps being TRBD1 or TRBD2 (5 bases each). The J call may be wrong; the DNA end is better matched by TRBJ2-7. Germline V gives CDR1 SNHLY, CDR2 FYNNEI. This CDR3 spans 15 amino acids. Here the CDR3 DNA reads TGTGCCAGCAGTGAGTTAGGAGCGGACACCTACGAGCAGTACTTC. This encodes CASSELGADTYEQYF.

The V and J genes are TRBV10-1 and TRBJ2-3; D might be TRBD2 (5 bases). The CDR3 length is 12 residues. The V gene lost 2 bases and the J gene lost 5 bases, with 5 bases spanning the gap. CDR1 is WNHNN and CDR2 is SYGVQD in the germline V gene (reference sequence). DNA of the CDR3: TGCGCCAGCAGTGAGGCGGGAGATACGCAGTATTTT. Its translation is CASSEAGDTQYF.

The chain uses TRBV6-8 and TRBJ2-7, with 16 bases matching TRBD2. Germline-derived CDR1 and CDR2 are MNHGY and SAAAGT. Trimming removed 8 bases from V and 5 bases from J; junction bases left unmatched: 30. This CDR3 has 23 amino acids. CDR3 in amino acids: CASPPTQDRVKGTSGRDRNEQYF. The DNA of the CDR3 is TGTGCCAGCCCCCCGACCCAGGACAGGGTGAAAGGGACTAGCGGGAGGGATAGGAACGAGCAGTACTTC.

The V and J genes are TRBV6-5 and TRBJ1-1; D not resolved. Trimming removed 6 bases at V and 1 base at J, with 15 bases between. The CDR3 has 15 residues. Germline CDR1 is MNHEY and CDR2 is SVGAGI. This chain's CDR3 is CASSPRGSRNTEAFF. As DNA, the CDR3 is TGTGCCAGCAGCCCCCGGGGTTCTCGGAACACTGAAGCTTTCTTT.

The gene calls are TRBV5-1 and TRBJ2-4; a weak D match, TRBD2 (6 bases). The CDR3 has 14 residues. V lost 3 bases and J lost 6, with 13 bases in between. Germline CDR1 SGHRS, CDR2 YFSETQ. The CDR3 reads CASSSDGGPNIQYF. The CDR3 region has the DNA TGCGCCAGCAGCTCCGACGGGGGTCCAAACATTCAGTACTTC.

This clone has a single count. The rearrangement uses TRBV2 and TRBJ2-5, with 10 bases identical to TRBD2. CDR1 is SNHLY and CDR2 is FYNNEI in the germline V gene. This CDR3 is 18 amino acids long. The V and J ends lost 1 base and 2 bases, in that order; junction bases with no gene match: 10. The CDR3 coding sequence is TGTGCCAGCAGTGAAGTCCTAGCGGGAGTAGTAGGGCAAGAGACCCAGTACTTC. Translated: CASSEVLAGVVGQETQYF.

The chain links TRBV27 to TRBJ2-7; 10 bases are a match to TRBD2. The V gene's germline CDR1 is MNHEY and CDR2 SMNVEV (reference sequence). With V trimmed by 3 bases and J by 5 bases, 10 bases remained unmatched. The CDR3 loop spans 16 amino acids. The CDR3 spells CASSLSAGGGSHEQYF. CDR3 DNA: TGTGCCAGCAGTTTGTCAGCGGGAGGGGGGAGTCACGAGCAGTACTTC.

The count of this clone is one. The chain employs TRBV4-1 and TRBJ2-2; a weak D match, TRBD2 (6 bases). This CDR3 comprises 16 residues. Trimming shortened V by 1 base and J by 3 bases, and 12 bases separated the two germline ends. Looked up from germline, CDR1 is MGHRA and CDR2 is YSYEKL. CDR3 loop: CASSQVGGSDTGELFF. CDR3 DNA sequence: TGCGCCAGCAGCCAAGTGGGGGGATCGGACACCGGGGAGCTGTTTTTT.

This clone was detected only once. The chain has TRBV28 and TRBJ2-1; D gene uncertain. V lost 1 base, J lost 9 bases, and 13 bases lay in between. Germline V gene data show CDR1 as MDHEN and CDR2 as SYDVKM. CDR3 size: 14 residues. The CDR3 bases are TGTGCCAGCAGTTTATTCATTGCACCCTCTGAGCAGTTCTTC. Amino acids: CASSLFIAPSEQFF.

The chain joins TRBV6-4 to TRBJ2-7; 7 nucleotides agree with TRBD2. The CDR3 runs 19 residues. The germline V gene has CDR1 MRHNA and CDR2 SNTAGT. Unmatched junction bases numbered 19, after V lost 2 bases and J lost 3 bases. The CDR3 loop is CASSDVGLEPSTPDYEQYF. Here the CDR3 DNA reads TGTGCCAGCAGTGACGTCGGACTAGAACCCTCGACCCCTGACTACGAGCAGTACTTC.

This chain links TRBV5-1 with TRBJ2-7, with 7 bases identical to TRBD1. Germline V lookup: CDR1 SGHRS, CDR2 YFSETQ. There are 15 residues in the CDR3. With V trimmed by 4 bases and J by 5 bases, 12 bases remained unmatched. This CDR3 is CASSGIGQVSNEQYF. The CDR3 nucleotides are TGCGCCAGCAGCGGAATCGGACAGGTGAGCAACGAGCAGTACTTC.

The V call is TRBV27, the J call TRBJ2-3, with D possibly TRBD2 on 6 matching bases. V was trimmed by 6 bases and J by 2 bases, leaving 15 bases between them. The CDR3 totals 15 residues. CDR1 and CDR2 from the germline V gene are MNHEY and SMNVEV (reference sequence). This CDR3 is CASRGGALHTDTQYF. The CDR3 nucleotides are TGTGCCAGCAGGGGGGGAGCCCTCCACACAGATACGCAGTATTTT.

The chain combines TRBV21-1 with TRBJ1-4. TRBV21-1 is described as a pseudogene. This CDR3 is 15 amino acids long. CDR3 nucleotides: TGTGCCAGCAGCAAGGCGGCGGGACACAATGAAAAACTGTTTTTT. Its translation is CASSKAAGHNEKLFF.

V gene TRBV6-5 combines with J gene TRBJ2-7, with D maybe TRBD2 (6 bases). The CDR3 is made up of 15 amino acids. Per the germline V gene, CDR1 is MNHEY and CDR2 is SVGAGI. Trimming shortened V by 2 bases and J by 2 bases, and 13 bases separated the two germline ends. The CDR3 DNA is TGTGCCAGCAGTTACGGGGGGAGTTGGGCCTACGAGCAGTACTTC. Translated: CASSYGGSWAYEQYF.

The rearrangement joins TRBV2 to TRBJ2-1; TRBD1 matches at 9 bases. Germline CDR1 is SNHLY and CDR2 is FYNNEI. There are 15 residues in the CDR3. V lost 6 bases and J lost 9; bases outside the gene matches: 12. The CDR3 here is CASRGGTGSYGEQFF. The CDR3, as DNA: TGTGCCAGCAGGGGAGGGACAGGGTCCTACGGTGAGCAGTTCTTC.

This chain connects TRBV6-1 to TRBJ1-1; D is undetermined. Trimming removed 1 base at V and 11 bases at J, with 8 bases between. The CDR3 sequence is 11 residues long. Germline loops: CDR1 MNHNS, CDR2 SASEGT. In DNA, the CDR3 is TGTGCCAGCAGTGAAGGGGTGCGGGCTTTCTTT. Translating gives CASSEGVRAFF.

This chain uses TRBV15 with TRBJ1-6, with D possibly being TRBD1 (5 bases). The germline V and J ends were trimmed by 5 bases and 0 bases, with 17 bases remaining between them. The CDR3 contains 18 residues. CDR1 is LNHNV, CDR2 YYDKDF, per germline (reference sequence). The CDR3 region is CATSLKGTYNSYNSPLHF. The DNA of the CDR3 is TGTGCCACCAGCCTTAAAGGGACGTATAACTCCTATAATTCACCCCTCCACTTT.

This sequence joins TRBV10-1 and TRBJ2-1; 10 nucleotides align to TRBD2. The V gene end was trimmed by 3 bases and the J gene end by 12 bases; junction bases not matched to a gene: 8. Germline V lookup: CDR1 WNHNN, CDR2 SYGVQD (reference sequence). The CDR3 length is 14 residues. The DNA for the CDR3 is TGCGCCAGCAGTGATACTAGCGGGATAGGAGTGCAGTTCTTC. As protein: CASSDTSGIGVQFF.

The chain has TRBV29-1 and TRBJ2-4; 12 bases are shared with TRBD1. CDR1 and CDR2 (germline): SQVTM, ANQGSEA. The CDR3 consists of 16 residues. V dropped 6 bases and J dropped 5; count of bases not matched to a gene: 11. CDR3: CSVKRGTGGWENIQYF. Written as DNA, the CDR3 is TGCAGCGTGAAAAGAGGGACAGGGGGCTGGGAAAACATTCAGTACTTC.

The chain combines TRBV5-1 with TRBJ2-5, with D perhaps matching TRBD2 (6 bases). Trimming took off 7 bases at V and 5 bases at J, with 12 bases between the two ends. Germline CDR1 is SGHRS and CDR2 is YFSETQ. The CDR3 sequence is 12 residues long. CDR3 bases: TGCGCCAGCTACGGGACTGGTGAGACCCAGTACTTC. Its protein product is CASYGTGETQYF.

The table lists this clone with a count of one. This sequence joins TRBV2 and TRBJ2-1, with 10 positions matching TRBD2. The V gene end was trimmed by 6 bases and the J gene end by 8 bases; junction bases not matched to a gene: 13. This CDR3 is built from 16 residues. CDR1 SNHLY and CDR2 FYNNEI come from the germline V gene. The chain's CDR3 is CASRLAGPRTPDEQFF. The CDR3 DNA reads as TGTGCCAGCAGACTAGCGGGACCTCGAACCCCCGATGAGCAGTTCTTC.

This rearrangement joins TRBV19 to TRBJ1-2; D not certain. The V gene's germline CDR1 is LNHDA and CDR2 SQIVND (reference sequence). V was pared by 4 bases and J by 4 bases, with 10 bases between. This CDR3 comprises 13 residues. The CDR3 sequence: CASSTPGGYGYTF. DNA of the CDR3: TGTGCCAGTAGTACCCCTGGCGGCTATGGCTACACCTTC.

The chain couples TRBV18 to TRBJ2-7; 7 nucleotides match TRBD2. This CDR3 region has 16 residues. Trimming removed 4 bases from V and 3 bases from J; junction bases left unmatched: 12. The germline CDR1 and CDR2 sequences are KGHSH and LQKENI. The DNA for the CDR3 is TGTGCCAGCTCACTCTCTATAGCGGGTGGGGACTACGAGCAGTACTTC. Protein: CASSLSIAGGDYEQYF. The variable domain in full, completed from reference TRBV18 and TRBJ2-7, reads NAGVMQNPRHLVRRRGQEARLRCSPMKGHSHVYWYRQLPEEGLKFMVYLQKENIIDESGMPKERFSAEFPKEGPSILRIQQVVRGDSAAYFCASSLSIAGGDYEQYFGPGTRLTVT.

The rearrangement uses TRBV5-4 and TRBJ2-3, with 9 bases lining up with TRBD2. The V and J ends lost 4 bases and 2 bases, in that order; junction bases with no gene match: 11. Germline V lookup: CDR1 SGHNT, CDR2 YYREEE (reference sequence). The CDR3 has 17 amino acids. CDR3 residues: CASSLRMLAGITDTQYF. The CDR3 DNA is TGTGCCAGCAGCCTGCGTATGCTAGCGGGAATCACAGATACGCAGTATTTT.

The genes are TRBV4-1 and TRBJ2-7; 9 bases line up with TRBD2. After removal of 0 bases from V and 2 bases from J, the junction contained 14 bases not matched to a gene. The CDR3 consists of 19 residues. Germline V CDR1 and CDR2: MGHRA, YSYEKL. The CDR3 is CASSQDEISGSFRPYEQYF. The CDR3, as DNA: TGCGCCAGCAGCCAAGATGAGATTAGCGGGAGCTTTCGGCCCTACGAGCAGTACTTC.

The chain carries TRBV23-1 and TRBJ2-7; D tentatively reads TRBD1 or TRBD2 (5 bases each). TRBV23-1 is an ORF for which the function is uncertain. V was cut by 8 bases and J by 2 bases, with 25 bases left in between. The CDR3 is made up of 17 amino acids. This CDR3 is CASFLGPGTHPAYEQYF. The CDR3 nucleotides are TGCGCCAGCTTTCTAGGGCCTGGGACGCATCCTGCCTACGAGCAGTACTTC.

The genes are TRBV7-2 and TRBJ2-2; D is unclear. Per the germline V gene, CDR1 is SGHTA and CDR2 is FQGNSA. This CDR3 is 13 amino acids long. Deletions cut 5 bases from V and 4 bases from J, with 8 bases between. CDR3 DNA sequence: TGTGCCAGCAGCCCCTGGGTCACCGGGGAGCTGTTTTTT. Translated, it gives CASSPWVTGELFF. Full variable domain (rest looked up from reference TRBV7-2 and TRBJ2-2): GAGVSQSPSNKVTEKGKDVELRCDPISGHTALYWYRQSLGQGLEFLIYFQGNSAPDKSGLPSDRFSAERTGGSVSTLTIQRTQQEDSAVYLCASSPWVTGELFFGEGSRLTVL.

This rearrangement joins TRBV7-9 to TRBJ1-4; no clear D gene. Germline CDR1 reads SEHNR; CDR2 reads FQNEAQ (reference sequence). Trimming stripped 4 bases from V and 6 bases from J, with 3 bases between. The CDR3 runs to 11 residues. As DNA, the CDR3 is TGTGCCAGCAGCTCTTATGAAAAACTGTTTTTT. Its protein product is CASSSYEKLFF.